The 12 T cell receptor beta chains below all came from one sample that was sequenced in a study of T-cell reconstitution after alpha-beta-depleted transplantation in children. Molecular barcoding with unique molecular identifiers was used for the TCRbeta library. TCRdb reprocessed the PCR reads with MiXCR, giving one entry per CDR3 protein. The sample lists 400,000 to 450,000 distinct CDR3 sequences; roughly two fifths were seen once. The material sequenced was PBMCs, taken before TCRalphabeta/CD19-depleted stem cell transplant. Source of these receptors: a girl aged 2 to 9 with aplastic anemia, due to receive a stem cell transplant.

V is TRBV4-2 and J is TRBJ2-7; possible D gene TRBD1, 5 bases. The CDR3 extends over 16 amino acids. V was pared by 1 base and J by 0 bases, with 13 bases between. The germline V gene encodes CDR1 LGHNA and CDR2 YNFKEQ. The CDR3 DNA sequence: TGTGCCAGCAGCCAAGTTACAGGAAGGAGCTCCTACGAGCAGTACTTC. It codes for CASSQVTGRSSYEQYF.

The chain combines TRBV7-2 with TRBJ2-3; 8 nucleotides match TRBD2. This CDR3 spans 15 amino acids. Germline assignment: CDR1 SGHTA and CDR2 FQGNSA. Unmatched junction bases numbered 5, after V lost 6 bases and J lost 0 bases. The CDR3 bases are TGTGCCAGCAGACCGGGGGGGCTTAGCACAGATACGCAGTATTTT. Its protein product is CASRPGGLSTDTQYF. Variable domain in full (rest from reference TRBV7-2 and TRBJ2-3): GAGVSQSPSNKVTEKGKDVELRCDPISGHTALYWYRQSLGQGLEFLIYFQGNSAPDKSGLPSDRFSAERTGGSVSTLTIQRTQQEDSAVYLCASRPGGLSTDTQYFGPGTRLTVL.

This clonotype was picked up many times. The chain combines TRBV29-1 with TRBJ2-7; 11 nucleotides align to TRBD2. CDR3 length: 13 residues. J was trimmed by 5 bases and V by 5 bases; bases with no gene match: 5. Germline values: CDR1 SQVTM, CDR2 ANQGSEA. This CDR3 is CSVQKLAGDEQYF. CDR3 in DNA: TGCAGCGTTCAAAAACTAGCGGGAGACGAGCAGTACTTC.

This chain uses TRBV5-1 with TRBJ2-1; 7 bases map to TRBD2. Germline V CDR1 and CDR2: SGHRS, YFSETQ. The trim removed 1 base at V and 0 bases at J, leaving 10 bases unmatched. CDR3 length equals 18 residues. Written as DNA, the CDR3 is TGCGCCAGCAGCTTGAGGGCTAGCGGCTTAAGCTCCTACAATGAGCAGTTCTTC. This gives the protein CASSLRASGLSSYNEQFF.

V gene TRBV19 combines with J gene TRBJ2-1, with 9 bases fitting TRBD2. The CDR3 totals 15 residues. Losses at the gene ends were 3 bases for V and 8 bases for J; bases not matched to a gene: 8. CDR1 and CDR2 (germline): LNHDA, SQIVND (reference sequence). DNA for the CDR3: TGTGCCAGTAGTATCTGGCGGGGGGGCATCGATGAGCAGTTCTTC. Amino acid sequence: CASSIWRGGIDEQFF.

In regard to this clonotype: Relative to the germline gene, one junction end is altered; a read error may explain this. V usage is TRBV11-2 and J usage is TRBJ2-2, with a weak D call TRBD2 (6 bases). The CDR3 totals 11 residues. CDR1 and CDR2 from the germline V gene are SGHAT and FQNNGV. CDR3 region: CASRGRGVLFF. DNA of the CDR3: TGTGCCAGCAGAGGACGCGGGGTGCTGTTTTTT.

The chain employs TRBV5-5 and TRBJ2-5; D uncertain. Trimming cost V 3 bases and J 0 bases, with 9 bases left between them. Germline-derived CDR1 and CDR2 are SGHKS and YYEKEE (reference sequence). The CDR3 has 14 residues. The CDR3 spells CASSSLGYQETQYF. CDR3 DNA sequence: TGTGCCAGCAGCTCCCTGGGGTACCAAGAGACCCAGTACTTC.

This chain connects TRBV7-6 to TRBJ2-3, with 11 positions matching TRBD2. This CDR3 has 21 amino acids. The trim removed 5 bases at V and 0 bases at J, leaving 19 bases unmatched. From germline, CDR1 is SGHVS and CDR2 FNYEAQ. In DNA, the CDR3 is TGTGCCAGCAGCCCCCGGGACAGCCCGGGACTAGCGGCCCAAAGCACAGATACGCAGTATTTT. Translation gives CASSPRDSPGLAAQSTDTQYF.

Of note for this clonotype: Germline is not matched at one junction end, which may reflect a read error. The chain is built from TRBV6-1 and TRBJ1-1; D remains ambiguous. CDR1 is MNHNS, CDR2 SASEGT, per germline. CDR3 length equals 15 residues. The CDR3 here is CASREDGRPNTEAFF. CDR3 coding DNA: TGTGCCAGCCGTGAGGACGGGCGGCCGAACACTGAAGCTTTCTTT.

This clonotype has only a few counts. The chain joins TRBV5-1 to TRBJ2-2; TRBD1 is a possible D gene (5 bases). Between the trimmed V and J ends, which lost 4 bases and 8 bases, there was a span of 15 bases. Germline V gene lookup returns CDR1 SGHRS and CDR2 YFSETQ. CDR3 length equals 14 residues. The CDR3 reads CASSKDTNQGELFF. The CDR3, as DNA: TGCGCCAGCAGCAAGGACACCAACCAGGGGGAGCTGTTTTTT.

The genes are TRBV15 and TRBJ2-7; D may be TRBD1 (5 bases). CDR1 and CDR2 (germline): LNHNV, YYDKDF (reference sequence). The CDR3 is 14 amino acids. Trimming removed 4 bases at V and 2 bases at J, with 12 bases between. The CDR3 DNA sequence: TGTGCCACCAGCATCGGGCAGGGCACCTACGAGCAGTACTTC. It codes for CATSIGQGTYEQYF.

Written as DNA, the CDR3 is TGTGCCAGCTCAGGTAGGGAGTACGAGCAGTACTTC. Its protein product is CASSGREYEQYF. The chain combines TRBV18 with TRBJ2-7; possibly TRBD2 for D (5 bases). This CDR3 is 12 amino acids long. The germline V gene has CDR1 KGHSH and CDR2 LQKENI. V gave up 5 bases and J gave up 4 bases, with 9 bases separating them.